This entry is about one T cell receptor beta chain. As yet, its antigen is unknown. CDR3 size: 11 residues. V was shortened by 4 bases and J by 6 bases, with 9 bases between the two germline ends. CDR1 and CDR2 (germline): DFQATT, SNEGSKA (reference sequence). This entry belongs to a study of T cell responses to AZD1222 COVID-19 vaccine. General study points: Baseline seropositivity occurred in only a handful of AZD1222 recipients.

Method: immunoSEQ multiplex PCR; TCRdb's copy keeps in-frame clones and lacks some. The data contain tens of thousands of clones, around 87% of them singletons. V and J are TRBV20-1 and TRBJ1-1, with D uncertain. The sample consisted of peripheral blood, taken on day 0 of AZD1222 vaccination. The TCR originated in an adult in good health. CDR3 sequence: CSAIRKAEAFF. CDR3 DNA sequence: TGCAGTGCTATCCGTAAAGCTGAAGCTTTCTTT.